The rows below give T cell receptor beta chains drawn from one sample of a study of CD8 T cells in ankylosing spondylitis. TCRdb re-analysed the 5' RACE reads in MiXCR, keeping a single row per CDR3 protein. Altogether approximately 130,000 distinct CDR3 sequences are present, about 10% being singletons, with the ten largest covering about 3.8%. The sample was blood, either unsorted or a sorted T cell fraction (not recorded which). Source of these receptors: a female donor with ankylosing spondylitis or in good health (not recorded which). The CDR3 runs from the conserved cysteine through the conserved F or W. The order of the fields is J gene, D gene, clone size, V gene, CDR3 DNA, CDR3 protein. A D gene is named only where the DNA matches it firmly. The size field is filled for only some rows; it gives once, few, many or a size class.

J gene: TRBJ2-7; D gene: TRBD2; clone size: many; V gene: TRBV12-3/TRBV12-4; CDR3 DNA: TGTGCCAGCACCATGACTAGCGGACGCTACGAGCAGTACTTC; CDR3 protein: CASTMTSGRYEQYF
J gene: TRBJ2-1; D gene: TRBD2; clone size: few; V gene: TRBV7-2; CDR3 DNA: TGTGCCAGCAGCCGGAGGAGCCTAGCGGGGTACTCCTACAATGAGCAGTTCTTC; CDR3 protein: CASSRRSLAGYSYNEQFF
J gene: TRBJ2-1; D gene: TRBD2; clone size: few; V gene: TRBV11-2; CDR3 DNA: TGTGCCAGCAGCTATTCCGGGCTAGCGGGAGTCAATGAGCAGTTCTTC; CDR3 protein: CASSYSGLAGVNEQFF
J gene: TRBJ2-1; D gene: TRBD2; clone size: many; V gene: TRBV3-1; CDR3 DNA: TGTGCCAGCAGTCTGCTTGGGGGGACTAGTGGCAATGAGCAGTTCTTC; CDR3 protein: CASSLLGGTSGNEQFF
J gene: TRBJ2-2; D gene: .; clone size: many; V gene: TRBV12-3/TRBV12-4; CDR3 DNA: TGTGCCAGCACTCTATTGTCCGTCTCCACCGGGGAGCTGTTTTTT; CDR3 protein: CASTLLSVSTGELFF
J gene: TRBJ1-1; D gene: .; clone size: few; V gene: TRBV6-5; CDR3 DNA: TGTGCCAGCAGTTACTCCCCCGGGATTATGAACACTGAAGCTTTCTTT; CDR3 protein: CASSYSPGIMNTEAFF
J gene: TRBJ1-1; D gene: .; clone size: few; V gene: TRBV27; CDR3 DNA: TGTGCCAGCGGTCCAGCCGGGAACACTGAAGCTTTCTTT; CDR3 protein: CASGPAGNTEAFF
J gene: TRBJ2-1; D gene: .; clone size: few; V gene: TRBV29-1; CDR3 DNA: TGCAGCGCTGGAGACACCGGTGAGCAGTTCTTC; CDR3 protein: CSAGDTGEQFF
J gene: TRBJ2-1; D gene: .; clone size: many; V gene: TRBV28; CDR3 DNA: TGTGCCAGCAGTAACTCGGGACTGAACAATGAGCAGTTCTTC; CDR3 protein: CASSNSGLNNEQFF
J gene: TRBJ2-7; D gene: .; clone size: many; V gene: TRBV3-1; CDR3 DNA: TGTGCCAGCAGCCCACGGGGGTGGTACGAGCAGTACTTC; CDR3 protein: CASSPRGWYEQYF
J gene: TRBJ2-7; D gene: .; clone size: many; V gene: TRBV7-9; CDR3 DNA: TGTGCCAGCAGCTCCTCAGGAAACGAGCAGTACTTC; CDR3 protein: CASSSSGNEQYF
J gene: TRBJ2-1; D gene: .; clone size: many; V gene: TRBV14; CDR3 DNA: TGTGCCAGCTCGACAGGAACCTACAATGAGCAGTTCTTC; CDR3 protein: CASSTGTYNEQFF
J gene: TRBJ2-7; D gene: .; clone size: few; V gene: TRBV10-3; CDR3 DNA: TGTGCCATCAGTGAGTCGCCGGGTGCCTACGAGCAGTACTTC; CDR3 protein: CAISESPGAYEQYF
J gene: TRBJ1-1; D gene: TRBD1; clone size: many; V gene: TRBV20-1; CDR3 DNA: TGCAGTGCTTCGACAGGGGGCACTGAAGCTTTCTTT; CDR3 protein: CSASTGGTEAFF
J gene: TRBJ1-1; D gene: .; clone size: many; V gene: TRBV29-1; CDR3 DNA: TGCAGCGTCCAAATTGGGGGAATAGCTTTCTTT; CDR3 protein: CSVQIGGIAFF
J gene: TRBJ1-1; D gene: TRBD1; clone size: many; V gene: TRBV5-1; CDR3 DNA: TGCGCCAGCAGCTCCGGACAGGGCCACACTGAAGCTTTCTTT; CDR3 protein: CASSSGQGHTEAFF
J gene: TRBJ2-1; D gene: TRBD2; clone size: many; V gene: TRBV5-1; CDR3 DNA: TGCGCCAGCAGCTTGGAAGGCCCCGGGACTAGGGGAAATGAGCAGTTCTTC; CDR3 protein: CASSLEGPGTRGNEQFF
J gene: TRBJ2-7; D gene: TRBD1; clone size: many; V gene: TRBV20-1; CDR3 DNA: TGCAGTGCTAGGGTAACCGGGACAGGGCTAGTCGCCCACGAGCAGTACTTC; CDR3 protein: CSARVTGTGLVAHEQYF
J gene: TRBJ2-2; D gene: .; clone size: many; V gene: TRBV20-1; CDR3 DNA: TGCAGTGGCTCACAGGGAGGCCCCGGGGAGCTGTTTTTT; CDR3 protein: CSGSQGGPGELFF
J gene: TRBJ1-5; D gene: .; clone size: many; V gene: TRBV3-1; CDR3 DNA: TGTGCCAGCAGCCAAGATGGGGGCAATCAGCCCCAGCATTTT; CDR3 protein: CASSQDGGNQPQHF
J gene: TRBJ2-3; D gene: .; clone size: many; V gene: TRBV27; CDR3 DNA: TGTGCCAGCAGCGGGGGTTGGGATACGCAGTATTTT; CDR3 protein: CASSGGWDTQYF
J gene: TRBJ2-1; D gene: TRBD2; clone size: many; V gene: TRBV7-3; CDR3 DNA: TGTGCCAGCAGCTTAGGGACTAGCGGACACAATGAGCAGTTCTTC; CDR3 protein: CASSLGTSGHNEQFF
J gene: TRBJ2-1; D gene: .; clone size: many; V gene: TRBV29-1; CDR3 DNA: TGCAGCGTTGACCGCACTAGAGTCAATGAGCAGTTCTTC; CDR3 protein: CSVDRTRVNEQFF
J gene: TRBJ2-7; D gene: TRBD2; clone size: .; V gene: TRBV28; CDR3 DNA: TGTGCCAGCAAACTAGCGGGGGGATACGAGCAGTACTTC; CDR3 protein: CASKLAGGYEQYF
J gene: TRBJ2-7; D gene: .; clone size: .; V gene: TRBV20-1; CDR3 DNA: TGCAGTGCTAGAGATCGAGGCGGGTCGCCCTACGAGCAGTACTTC; CDR3 protein: CSARDRGGSPYEQYF
J gene: TRBJ1-6; D gene: TRBD1; clone size: many; V gene: TRBV7-8; CDR3 DNA: TGTGCCAGCAGCTTAGTTATGGGACAGGGGGGGAATTCACCCCTCCACTTT; CDR3 protein: CASSLVMGQGGNSPLHF
J gene: TRBJ2-7; D gene: TRBD1; clone size: many; V gene: TRBV20-1; CDR3 DNA: TGCAGTGCCGATAAGGACAGGGATCCCTGGCAGTACTTC; CDR3 protein: CSADKDRDPWQYF
J gene: TRBJ1-2; D gene: .; clone size: many; V gene: TRBV3-1; CDR3 DNA: TGTGCCAGCAGCCATGATGCGGTAAACTATGGCTACACCTTC; CDR3 protein: CASSHDAVNYGYTF
J gene: TRBJ2-3; D gene: .; clone size: many; V gene: TRBV7-2; CDR3 DNA: TGTGCCAGCAGCTTATTCACAGATACGCAGTATTTT; CDR3 protein: CASSLFTDTQYF
J gene: TRBJ1-2; D gene: .; clone size: many; V gene: TRBV7-8; CDR3 DNA: TGTGCCAGCAGCCCCGCGCCTATGGACAGCTATGGCTACACCTTC; CDR3 protein: CASSPAPMDSYGYTF
J gene: TRBJ2-2; D gene: .; clone size: many; V gene: TRBV5-1; CDR3 DNA: TGCGCCAGCAGCGATCAGGTGGGGGGACGGACCGGGGAGCTGTTTTTT; CDR3 protein: CASSDQVGGRTGELFF
J gene: TRBJ2-6; D gene: .; clone size: few; V gene: TRBV5-1; CDR3 DNA: TGCGCCAGCAGCCACGACGGACCGCTCTCCTCTGGGGCCAACGTCCTGACTTTC; CDR3 protein: CASSHDGPLSSGANVLTF
J gene: TRBJ1-2; D gene: .; clone size: many; V gene: TRBV20-1; CDR3 DNA: TGCAGTGCTAGAGAGGCCGTCGGAGGCTACACCTTC; CDR3 protein: CSAREAVGGYTF
J gene: TRBJ2-7; D gene: .; clone size: many; V gene: TRBV28; CDR3 DNA: TGTGCCAGCAGTTTCGCCGGGTCCGTTTCCTACGAGCAGTACTTC; CDR3 protein: CASSFAGSVSYEQYF
J gene: TRBJ2-1; D gene: .; clone size: .; V gene: TRBV20-1; CDR3 DNA: TGCAGTGCTCCTTGGGTCAGAAGCTACAATGAGCAGTTCTTC; CDR3 protein: CSAPWVRSYNEQFF
J gene: TRBJ2-2; D gene: .; clone size: many; V gene: TRBV7-8; CDR3 DNA: TGTGCCAGCAGCCCAAATCTAGCCGGGGAGCTGTTTTTT; CDR3 protein: CASSPNLAGELFF
J gene: TRBJ1-5; D gene: .; clone size: few; V gene: TRBV7-2; CDR3 DNA: TGTGCCAGCAGCCCCTTTGATAGCAATCAGCCCCAGCATTTT; CDR3 protein: CASSPFDSNQPQHF
J gene: TRBJ1-2; D gene: .; clone size: many; V gene: TRBV13; CDR3 DNA: TGTGCCAGCAGCTTAAAGGCAGGGGAATATGGCTACACCTTC; CDR3 protein: CASSLKAGEYGYTF
J gene: TRBJ2-2; D gene: TRBD1; clone size: many; V gene: TRBV5-1; CDR3 DNA: TGCGCCAGCAGCTTGGCCGTCAGGGGGCAAGGCGGGGAGCTGTTTTTT; CDR3 protein: CASSLAVRGQGGELFF
J gene: TRBJ1-1; D gene: .; clone size: many; V gene: TRBV19; CDR3 DNA: TGTGCCAGTAGCATGGGGGGTACTGAAGCTTTCTTT; CDR3 protein: CASSMGGTEAFF
J gene: TRBJ1-1; D gene: .; clone size: few; V gene: TRBV7-2; CDR3 DNA: TGTGCCAGCAGCTTAGCCCAGAGAGGGACTGAAGCTTTCTTT; CDR3 protein: CASSLAQRGTEAFF
J gene: TRBJ2-5; D gene: .; clone size: many; V gene: TRBV20-1; CDR3 DNA: TGCAGTGCTAGGGAGGACTACCAAGAGACCCAGTACTTC; CDR3 protein: CSAREDYQETQYF
J gene: TRBJ1-1; D gene: .; clone size: .; V gene: TRBV9; CDR3 DNA: TGTGCCAGCAGCGTACTGACAGGCGCTGGCGAAGGATTCTTT; CDR3 protein: CASSVLTGAGEGFF
J gene: TRBJ1-1; D gene: .; clone size: many; V gene: TRBV10-3; CDR3 DNA: TGTGCCATCAGCACAGGGCCGGCGGTGAACACTGAAGCTTTCTTT; CDR3 protein: CAISTGPAVNTEAFF
J gene: TRBJ2-5; D gene: TRBD2; clone size: .; V gene: TRBV12-3/TRBV12-4; CDR3 DNA: TGTGCCAGCAGTTTGGCTAGCGGGGCCTCCGGGGAGACCCAGTACTTC; CDR3 protein: CASSLASGASGETQYF
J gene: TRBJ2-5; D gene: TRBD2; clone size: many; V gene: TRBV20-1; CDR3 DNA: TGCAGTGCGGATTTAGCGGGCCGACTCCAAGAGACCCAGTACTTC; CDR3 protein: CSADLAGRLQETQYF
J gene: TRBJ2-3; D gene: .; clone size: many; V gene: TRBV20-1; CDR3 DNA: TGCAGTGCTAAAGACAGAGATACGCAGTATTTT; CDR3 protein: CSAKDRDTQYF
J gene: TRBJ2-5; D gene: .; clone size: many; V gene: TRBV24-1; CDR3 DNA: TGTGCCACCAGTGATTCCACAGGGTGGCGGGAGACCCAGTACTTC; CDR3 protein: CATSDSTGWRETQYF
J gene: TRBJ1-2; D gene: TRBD1; clone size: many; V gene: TRBV28; CDR3 DNA: TGTGCCAGCAGTTTACCCTCGGACAGGTTTAGTGGGTTCGACTATGGCTACACCTTC; CDR3 protein: CASSLPSDRFSGFDYGYTF
J gene: TRBJ1-1; D gene: .; clone size: many; V gene: TRBV30; CDR3 DNA: TGTGCCTGGAGTGGTAAAGGGTCGGTAACTGAAGCTTTCTTT; CDR3 protein: CAWSGKGSVTEAFF